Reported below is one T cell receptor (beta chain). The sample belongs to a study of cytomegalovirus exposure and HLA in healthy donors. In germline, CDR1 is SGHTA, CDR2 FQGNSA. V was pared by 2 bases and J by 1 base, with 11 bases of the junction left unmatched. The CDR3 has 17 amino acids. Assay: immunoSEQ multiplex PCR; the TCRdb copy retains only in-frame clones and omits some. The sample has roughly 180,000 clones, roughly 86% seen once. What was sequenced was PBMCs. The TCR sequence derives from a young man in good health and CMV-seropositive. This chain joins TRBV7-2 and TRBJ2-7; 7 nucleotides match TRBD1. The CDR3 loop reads CASSLRSTGFGSYEQYF. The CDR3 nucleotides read TGTGCCAGCAGCTTACGGTCGACAGGGTTCGGTTCCTACGAGCAGTACTTC.